This paragraph covers one T cell receptor beta chain sequence. Its antigen remains unidentified. The sample is drawn from a study of cytomegalovirus exposure and HLA in healthy donors. This PCR relied on a set of 60 Vbeta primers and 13 Jbeta primers. Method: immunoSEQ multiplex PCR; TCRdb's copy keeps in-frame clones and lacks some. The table includes 120,000 to 150,000 clones, about 79% detected once. V lost 5 bases to trimming and J lost 5 bases; unmatched junction nucleotides: 17. There are 18 residues in the CDR3. Germline values: CDR1 SEHNR, CDR2 FQNEAQ (reference sequence). General observations from the study: Sequencing likely produced, as an artifact, a cluster of highly shared sequence variants. An ancestry cluster, one associated with Asian ancestry, reportedly showed fewer N-insertions than the 666-donor mean in a later analysis. Of the V segments, some could not be distinguished, including TRBV6-2 and TRBV6-3, and were excluded.

The clonotype originates from a male donor in good health and CMV-seronegative. The rearrangement joins TRBV7-9 to TRBJ2-3; 9 nucleotides match TRBD1. Sequencing used PBMCs. The CDR3 DNA sequence: TGTGCCAGCAGCGCTGCTTCCGGGACAGGGTTTATCCAAGATACGCAGTATTTT. Translated, it gives CASSAASGTGFIQDTQYF.